Below, 22 T cell receptor beta chains from the same sample are listed, as sequenced in a study of siplizumab effects on memory and regulatory T cells. Profiled with immunoSEQ multiplex PCR; TCRdb holds only in-frame clones, not every one. The repertoire consists of some 100,000 clones, with approximately 92% occurring once and the leading ten covering roughly 2.5%. Sequenced sample: CD4+ T cells sorted from blood. These TCRs come from a human donor in good health. Some clones in this sample may be carry-over from other donors' samples.

The chain recombines TRBV28 with TRBJ1-5, with no clear D. Germline CDR1 is MDHEN and CDR2 is SYDVKM. V shed 2 bases and J shed 7 bases, with 12 bases lying between them. The CDR3 contains 14 residues. CDR3 nucleotide sequence: TGTGCCAGCAGTTTAGGGAGGGTGGGACAGCCCCAGCATTTT. This encodes CASSLGRVGQPQHF.

V usage is TRBV7-6 and J usage is TRBJ2-1, with D perhaps matching TRBD2 (5 bases). The CDR3 spans 14 residues. V lost 2 bases and J lost 6, with 11 bases in between. CDR1 is SGHVS, CDR2 FNYEAQ, per germline. CDR3 sequence reads: CASSLRGPSNEQFF. Here the CDR3 DNA reads TGTGCCAGCAGCTTAAGAGGGCCCTCCAATGAGCAGTTCTTC.

Note on this clone: The junction departs from germline at one end; a sequencing error may be responsible. CDR3 in amino acids: CASRETSGSIDTQYF. The DNA of the CDR3 is TGTGCCAGCCGTGAGACTAGCGGGAGTATAGATACGCAGTATTTT. The rearrangement uses TRBV2 and TRBJ2-3, with 12 nucleotides matching TRBD2. The CDR3 length is 15 residues. Germline V lookup: CDR1 SNHLY, CDR2 FYNNEI.

This clone was seen just once. This rearrangement joins TRBV27 to TRBJ1-5; 9 nucleotides line up with TRBD1. The CDR3 spans 15 residues. Germline V gene data show CDR1 as MNHEY and CDR2 as SMNVEV (reference sequence). Trimming cost V 8 bases and J 2 bases; bases outside gene matches: 7. The CDR3 region is CASQGQGDGNQPQHF. CDR3 in DNA: TGTGCCAGCCAGGGACAGGGCGATGGCAATCAGCCCCAGCATTTT.

The chain links TRBV5-1 to TRBJ2-2, with 10 bases aligning to TRBD2. From germline, CDR1 is SGHRS and CDR2 YFSETQ. This CDR3 contains 15 residues. Germline trimming cut 4 bases from V and 6 bases from J; bases unmatched to any gene: 6. CDR3: CASSQAGGPPGELFF. The CDR3 DNA reads as TGCGCCAGCAGCCAAGCGGGAGGGCCTCCCGGGGAGCTGTTTTTT.

J is TRBJ1-5 and V is TRBV5-1; D gene unclear. In germline, CDR1 is SGHRS, CDR2 YFSETQ. V was cut by 0 bases and J by 0 bases, with 7 bases left in between. The CDR3 totals 15 residues. DNA for the CDR3: TGCGCCAGCAGCTTGGGAGCGAATAGCAATCAGCCCCAGCATTTT. Translating gives CASSLGANSNQPQHF.

V gene TRBV19 combines with J gene TRBJ2-6, with D uncertain. Trimming left V 6 bases short and J 0 bases short, with 6 bases between. The CDR3 has 14 amino acids. Germline V gene sequence: CDR1 LNHDA, CDR2 SQIVND (reference sequence). The CDR3 sequence is CASRQSSGANVLTF. The CDR3 DNA follows: TGTGCCAGTAGGCAGAGCTCTGGGGCCAACGTCCTGACTTTC.

The chain combines TRBV29-1 with TRBJ2-5, with D perhaps TRBD2 (5 bases). V was clipped by 7 bases and J by 3 bases, with 12 bases between them. The CDR3 sequence is 12 residues long. Germline values: CDR1 SQVTM, CDR2 ANQGSEA. CDR3 nucleotides: TGCAGCGGGGGAGACTTAAAAGAGACCCAGTACTTC. Its translation is CSGGDLKETQYF. Variable domain in full (rest from reference TRBV29-1 and TRBJ2-5): SAVISQKPSRDICQRGTSLTIQCQVDSQVTMMFWYRQQPGQSLTLIATANQGSEATYESGFVIDKFPISRPNLTFSTLTVSNMSPEDSSIYLCSGGDLKETQYFGPGTRLLVL.

The chain links TRBV28 to TRBJ1-2; tentative D call: TRBD1 (5 bases). V lost 5 bases and J lost 7, with 11 bases in between. CDR3 length equals 12 residues. The germline V gene has CDR1 MDHEN and CDR2 SYDVKM. The CDR3 DNA reads TGTGCCAGCAGTCAGGGACTCTTTGGCTACACCTTC. Encoded protein: CASSQGLFGYTF.

CDR3 DNA sequence: TGTGCCACCAGGAGGAGCTCCTACGAGCAGTACTTC. Residues: CATRRSSYEQYF. The gene calls are TRBV27 and TRBJ2-7; D might be TRBD2 (5 bases). Germline V lookup: CDR1 MNHEY, CDR2 SMNVEV (reference sequence). The CDR3 totals 12 residues. V was cut by 10 bases and J by 0 bases, with 10 bases left in between.

This chain connects TRBV2 to TRBJ2-3, with D possibly matching TRBD1 (5 bases). The CDR3 is made up of 15 amino acids. V lost 6 bases and J lost 2, with 15 bases in between. Per the germline V gene, CDR1 is SNHLY and CDR2 is FYNNEI. The CDR3 is CASSPSDSLTDTQYF. Here the CDR3 DNA reads TGTGCCAGCAGCCCTTCCGACAGCCTCACAGATACGCAGTATTTT.

This clone turned up a few times. The CDR3 DNA is TGTGCCAGCTCCCCCGGAGGGGGCGCTTCTGAAGCTTTCTTT. It codes for CASSPGGGASEAFF. The rearrangement links TRBV18 to TRBJ1-1, with 7 positions matching TRBD1. The CDR3 loop spans 14 amino acids. CDR1 is KGHSH, CDR2 LQKENI, per germline. The J segment lost 6 bases and the V segment lost 6 bases, leaving 10 bases of the junction unmatched.

The chain uses TRBV19 and TRBJ1-2, with unresolved D. In germline, CDR1 is LNHDA, CDR2 SQIVND (reference sequence). There are 15 residues in the CDR3. The ends were cut back, 1 base at V and 8 bases at J, with 17 bases in the middle. DNA for the CDR3: TGTGCCAGTAGTATAGTTCCGAACCCTGGAGCCGGCTACACCTTC. Its protein product is CASSIVPNPGAGYTF.

The chain is built from TRBV29-1 and TRBJ2-1; D not resolved. The CDR3 runs to 15 residues. The germline V gene encodes CDR1 SQVTM and CDR2 ANQGSEA. V was cut by 3 bases and J by 0 bases, with 12 bases left in between. CDR3 loop: CSVESPKDSYNEQFF. CDR3 DNA sequence: TGCAGCGTTGAGAGCCCCAAGGACTCCTACAATGAGCAGTTCTTC.

The chain has TRBV19 and TRBJ1-1; D unresolved. The CDR3 has 15 residues. V was shortened by 7 bases and J by 3 bases, with 18 bases between the two germline ends. Per the germline V gene, CDR1 is LNHDA and CDR2 is SQIVND (reference sequence). The CDR3 spells CASMPHSVGDTEAFF. CDR3 nucleotides: TGTGCCAGTATGCCGCATAGCGTTGGCGACACTGAAGCTTTCTTT.

The chain uses TRBV9 and TRBJ1-1; the D is unclear. This CDR3 has 14 amino acids. Looked up from germline, CDR1 is SGDLS and CDR2 is YYNGEE. Trimming left V 0 bases short and J 1 base short, with 7 bases between. Here the CDR3 reads CASSVAHRNTEAFF. The CDR3 DNA follows: TGTGCCAGCAGCGTAGCTCACAGGAACACTGAAGCTTTCTTT.

This chain links TRBV18 with TRBJ2-5; perhaps TRBD2 as D (8 bases). The CDR3 contains 14 residues. Deletions cut 7 bases from V and 2 bases from J, with 14 bases between. Per the germline V gene, CDR1 is KGHSH and CDR2 is LQKENI. The CDR3 protein is CASLAGQLQETQYF. The CDR3 nucleotides are TGTGCCAGCTTAGCGGGACAGCTGCAAGAGACCCAGTACTTC.

V usage is TRBV11-2 and J usage is TRBJ2-2; no definite D call. V gave up 3 bases and J gave up 2 bases, with 1 base separating them. The CDR3 contains 12 residues. From germline, CDR1 is SGHAT and CDR2 FQNNGV. The CDR3 is CASSFNTGELFF. The CDR3 coding sequence is TGTGCCAGCAGCTTTAACACCGGGGAGCTGTTTTTT. Supplemented by reference TRBV11-2 and TRBJ2-2, the full variable domain reads EAGVAQSPRYKIIEKRQSVAFWCNPISGHATLYWYQQILGQGPKLLIQFQNNGVVDDSQLPKDRFSAERLKGVDSTLKIQPAKLEDSAVYLCASSFNTGELFFGEGSRLTVL.

The chain employs TRBV6-6 and TRBJ2-2; a weak D match, TRBD2 (6 bases). Germline V gene data show CDR1 as MNHNY and CDR2 as SVGAGI (reference sequence). This CDR3 region has 14 residues. Trimming shortened V by 4 bases and J by 4 bases, and 10 bases separated the two germline ends. The CDR3 DNA reads as TGTGCCAGCAGTTCGGGAGTAGTCACCGGGGAGCTGTTTTTT. Translating it yields CASSSGVVTGELFF.

This chain connects TRBV4-1 to TRBJ2-2; 9 bases match TRBD2. Germline loops: CDR1 MGHRA, CDR2 YSYEKL. With V trimmed by 0 bases and J by 4 bases, 9 bases remained unmatched. CDR3 size: 18 residues. DNA of the CDR3: TGCGCCAGCAGCCAAGAGGCCCCTAGCGGGAAAGGCACCGGGGAGCTGTTTTTT. Its translation: CASSQEAPSGKGTGELFF.

The chain couples TRBV28 to TRBJ2-7, with 9 nucleotides matching TRBD1. The V gene end was trimmed by 5 bases and the J gene end by 0 bases; junction bases not matched to a gene: 8. There are 16 residues in the CDR3. The germline gives CDR1 MDHEN, CDR2 SYDVKM. Written as DNA, the CDR3 is TGTGCCAGCAGTCCATGGACAGGGGCGATCTCCTACGAGCAGTACTTC. This codes for CASSPWTGAISYEQYF.

This sequence joins TRBV5-1 and TRBJ1-4; a possible D gene is TRBD1 (5 bases). Germline V CDR1 and CDR2: SGHRS, YFSETQ. CDR3 length: 16 residues. The V end was cut by 3 bases, the J end by 8 bases, with 20 bases between. The CDR3 spells CASSWEGRGLEEKLFF. Here the CDR3 DNA reads TGCGCCAGCAGCTGGGAGGGGAGGGGTTTAGAAGAAAAACTGTTTTTT.